One sample yielded the 29 T cell receptor beta chains listed below, sequenced in a study of blood T cell repertoires in COVID-19. Libraries were prepared by immunoSEQ multiplex PCR; TCRdb keeps only in-frame clonotypes and omits some of them. The repertoire consists of approximately 450,000 clones, with 87% occurring once and the leading ten covering about 2%. Specimen: PBMCs or T cells enriched from blood (not recorded which). All receptors derive from a woman aged 18 to 35 with acute COVID-19.

This chain connects TRBV7-6 to TRBJ2-2, with D tentatively TRBD2 (5 bases). Germline CDR1 reads SGHVS; CDR2 reads FNYEAQ. This CDR3 spans 16 amino acids. The ends were cut back, 5 bases at V and 1 base at J, with 14 bases in the middle. The CDR3 is CASSASRTRNTGELFF. As DNA, the CDR3 is TGTGCCAGCAGCGCTAGCCGGACTCGGAACACCGGGGAGCTGTTTTTT.

This clone was counted once. The CDR3 sequence: CASSASGAYNEQFF. Here the CDR3 DNA reads TGCGCCAGCAGTGCCTCGGGGGCCTACAATGAGCAGTTCTTC. The rearrangement links TRBV10-1 to TRBJ2-1; D possibly corresponds to TRBD2 (6 bases). This CDR3 spans 14 amino acids. The V gene's germline CDR1 is WNHNN and CDR2 SYGVQD (reference sequence). V lost 4 bases and J 2 bases, leaving 9 bases between the germline ends.

This clone was seen a few times. The chain couples TRBV7-2 to TRBJ1-5; 9 positions match TRBD1. This CDR3 has 15 amino acids. V was pared by 5 bases and J by 4 bases, with 6 bases of the junction left unmatched. CDR1 and CDR2 (germline): SGHTA, FQGNSA. The CDR3 DNA follows: TGTGCCAGCAGCACGGGGACAGGGTTGAATCAGCCCCAGCATTTT. Its translation is CASSTGTGLNQPQHF.

The rearrangement uses TRBV28 and TRBJ2-1; 7 bases are shared with TRBD2. Germline lookup yields CDR1 MDHEN and CDR2 SYDVKM. This CDR3 contains 13 residues. V dropped 5 bases and J dropped 7; count of bases not matched to a gene: 5. The CDR3 is CASSTRGVNEQFF. DNA for the CDR3: TGTGCCAGCAGTACCCGGGGGGTGAATGAGCAGTTCTTC.

This rearrangement joins TRBV11-3 to TRBJ2-3; tentatively, D is TRBD2 (6 bases). With 0 bases removed from V and 6 bases from J, the gap between germline ends came to 10 bases. The CDR3 contains 14 residues. Germline V gene sequence: CDR1 SGHNT, CDR2 YENEEA. For the CDR3, the DNA is TGTGCCAGCAGCTTAGATCGGGGGAGCGATACGCAGTATTTT. Its translation is CASSLDRGSDTQYF.

This chain joins TRBV7-9 and TRBJ1-1; TRBD1 matches at 10 bases. J was trimmed by 10 bases and V by 11 bases; bases with no gene match: 10. CDR1 is SEHNR and CDR2 is FQNEAQ in the germline V gene (reference sequence). This CDR3 has 12 amino acids. CDR3 DNA: TGTGCCGCGGAACCTTGGACAGGGGGAGCTTTCTTT. This sequence encodes CAAEPWTGGAFF.

This chain uses TRBV4-2 with TRBJ2-3; 7 bases fit TRBD2. Germline loops: CDR1 LGHNA, CDR2 YNFKEQ. The CDR3 is made up of 17 amino acids. J was trimmed by 2 bases and V by 1 base; bases with no gene match: 9. The DNA for the CDR3 is TGTGCCAGCAGCCAAGGACCCAGCGGGGAGATCACAGATACGCAGTATTTT. Translating gives CASSQGPSGEITDTQYF.

This chain uses TRBV4-1 with TRBJ1-1, with D perhaps matching TRBD1 (6 bases). This CDR3 has 16 residues. Germline V gives CDR1 MGHRA, CDR2 YSYEKL. The V and J ends lost 4 bases and 4 bases respectively, with 19 bases between them. In DNA, the CDR3 is TGCGCCAGCAGCCCGACGACAGGACGTGCGGGCACTGAAGCTTTCTTT. This sequence encodes CASSPTTGRAGTEAFF.

This clone was seen more than once but under ten times. This chain links TRBV12-3 or TRBV12-4 with TRBJ2-5; D is unresolved. Trimming took off 0 bases at V and 9 bases at J, with 8 bases between the two ends. CDR3 length: 12 amino acids. The CDR3 DNA follows: TGTGCCAGCAGTTTAGCTGAGTCGGCCCAGTACTTC. It yields the protein CASSLAESAQYF.

The V and J genes are TRBV12-3 or TRBV12-4 and TRBJ2-1; 9 nucleotides agree with TRBD2. The CDR3 spans 11 residues. J gave up 8 bases and V 8 bases, and 1 base lay outside the gene matches. In DNA, the CDR3 is TGTGCCAGCTGCGGGAGGGATGAGCAGTTCTTC. Amino acid sequence: CASCGRDEQFF.

V usage is TRBV11-3 and J usage is TRBJ2-3, with 8 positions matching TRBD2. This CDR3 comprises 17 residues. Germline V gives CDR1 SGHNT, CDR2 YENEEA. The V and J ends lost 1 base and 3 bases, in that order; junction bases with no gene match: 9. The CDR3 DNA is TGTGCCAGCAGCTTAGGGTCCGGGGGGGCATCAACAGATACGCAGTATTTT. As protein: CASSLGSGGASTDTQYF.

The V gene is TRBV11-2, the J gene TRBJ2-1; a possible D gene is TRBD1 (6 bases). CDR3 length: 16 amino acids. V shed 0 bases and J shed 8 bases, with 17 bases lying between them. The germline gives CDR1 SGHAT, CDR2 FQNNGV. CDR3 residues: CASSLEVRRKGDEQFF. In DNA form, the CDR3 reads TGTGCCAGCAGCTTAGAGGTGAGAAGGAAGGGGGATGAGCAGTTCTTC. Based on the CDR3 plus reference TRBV11-2 and TRBJ2-1, the full variable domain is EAGVAQSPRYKIIEKRQSVAFWCNPISGHATLYWYQQILGQGPKLLIQFQNNGVVDDSQLPKDRFSAERLKGVDSTLKIQPAKLEDSAVYLCASSLEVRRKGDEQFFGPGTRLTVL.

This chain links TRBV7-9 with TRBJ2-3; 8 bases agree with TRBD1. V was clipped by 6 bases and J by 2 bases; unmatched bases: 4. This CDR3 spans 14 amino acids. The germline V gene has CDR1 SEHNR and CDR2 FQNEAQ (reference sequence). CDR3 protein: CASRGTGYTDTQYF. CDR3 in DNA: TGTGCCAGCAGAGGGACAGGCTACACAGATACGCAGTATTTT.

V and J are TRBV19 and TRBJ2-1, with 8 positions matching TRBD2. CDR3 length: 14 residues. Trimming took 3 bases from V and 8 from J; bases not matched to a gene: 6. The germline V gene has CDR1 LNHDA and CDR2 SQIVND (reference sequence). The CDR3 sequence: CASSITGGRDEQFF. CDR3 in DNA: TGTGCCAGTAGTATCACGGGGGGGCGAGATGAGCAGTTCTTC.

V is TRBV7-9 and J is TRBJ1-5; D perhaps matches TRBD1 (6 bases). Trimming shortened V by 10 bases and J by 0 bases, and 10 bases separated the two germline ends. The CDR3 spans 13 residues. Germline V CDR1 and CDR2: SEHNR, FQNEAQ (reference sequence). The CDR3 DNA reads TGTGCCACCTCCAGGGGTAGCAATCAGCCCCAGCATTTT. Protein product: CATSRGSNQPQHF.

This chain links TRBV4-3 with TRBJ1-2; a possible D gene is TRBD1 (5 bases). The CDR3 has 15 residues. CDR1 and CDR2 (germline): LGHNA, YSLEER. Trimming pared 0 bases from V and 4 bases from J, leaving 12 bases between. CDR3 DNA sequence: TGCGCCAGCAGCCAAGATACGCAGGGCATCTATGGCTACACCTTC. Its protein is CASSQDTQGIYGYTF.

The chain links TRBV6-5 to TRBJ2-5, with 8 positions matching TRBD2. With V trimmed by 8 bases and J by 5 bases, 13 bases remained unmatched. CDR1 and CDR2 (germline): MNHEY, SVGAGI. CDR3 size: 15 residues. The CDR3: CASSLTGGLWETQYF. DNA of the CDR3: TGTGCCAGCTCCTTAACGGGGGGGCTTTGGGAGACCCAGTACTTC.

V is TRBV10-3 and J is TRBJ1-1; 11 bases agree with TRBD1. The V gene's germline CDR1 is ENHRY and CDR2 SYGVKD. The junction had 11 bases not matched to a gene; V was cut back by 7 bases and J by 4 bases. This CDR3 is 16 amino acids long. CDR3: CAITEDRGLSSTEAFF. The CDR3 DNA reads TGTGCCATCACCGAGGACAGGGGGCTTAGTAGCACTGAAGCTTTCTTT.

The chain is built from TRBV29-1 and TRBJ2-3; 7 nucleotides line up with TRBD1. The germline V gene encodes CDR1 SQVTM and CDR2 ANQGSEA. CDR3 length: 13 amino acids. Unmatched junction bases numbered 1, after V lost 1 base and J lost 3 bases. The chain's CDR3 is CSVEATGTDTQYF. CDR3 in DNA: TGCAGCGTTGAAGCGACAGGGACAGATACGCAGTATTTT.

V and J are TRBV5-6 and TRBJ2-1; 11 positions agree with TRBD2. The V and J ends lost 1 base and 6 bases, in that order; junction bases with no gene match: 9. Germline V gene data show CDR1 as SGHDT and CDR2 as YYEEEE. The CDR3 is 17 amino acids. The CDR3: CASSLSFASGRINEQFF. The CDR3 DNA reads as TGTGCCAGCAGCTTGAGCTTTGCTAGCGGGAGGATCAATGAGCAGTTCTTC.

The chain's CDR3 is CASSPGQGSPPLHF. The CDR3 DNA follows: TGTGCCAGCAGCCCCGGACAGGGTTCACCACCCCTCCACTTT. V gene TRBV3-1 (or the pseudogene TRBV3-2) combines with J gene TRBJ1-6, with TRBD1 matching 8 bases. V shed 4 bases and J 11 bases; nucleotides not matched to a gene: 7. Germline lookup yields CDR1 LGHDT and CDR2 YNNKEL (reference sequence). The CDR3 consists of 14 residues.

This clone was detected once. The rearrangement joins TRBV19 to TRBJ1-4, with TRBD1 as a possible D gene (5 bases). CDR3 size: 14 residues. V lost 8 bases and J 4 bases, leaving 14 bases between the germline ends. Germline V gene lookup returns CDR1 LNHDA and CDR2 SQIVND (reference sequence). The CDR3 region is CASGRGLLNEKLFF. CDR3 bases: TGTGCCAGTGGCCGGGGACTTCTTAATGAAAAACTGTTTTTT. The whole variable domain, filled in from reference TRBV19 and TRBJ1-4, reads DGGITQSPKYLFRKEGQNVTLSCEQNLNHDAMYWYRQDPGQGLRLIYYSQIVNDFQKGDIAEGYSVSREKKESFPLTVTSAQKNPTAFYLCASGRGLLNEKLFFGSGTQLSVL.

This rearrangement joins TRBV18 to TRBJ2-5; TRBD2 might be the D (6 bases). The CDR3 has 14 residues. V was shortened by 2 bases and J by 2 bases, with 9 bases between the two germline ends. The germline CDR1 and CDR2 sequences are KGHSH and LQKENI. The CDR3 sequence is CASSPRAGQETQYF. DNA for the CDR3: TGTGCCAGCTCACCAAGGGCGGGACAAGAGACCCAGTACTTC.

The rearrangement uses TRBV27 and TRBJ2-7; D call uncertain. The CDR3 sequence is 13 residues long. Germline V gives CDR1 MNHEY, CDR2 SMNVEV (reference sequence). Trimming shortened V by 5 bases and J by 0 bases, and 8 bases separated the two germline ends. The CDR3 sequence: CASSLSYSYEQYF. The DNA for the CDR3 is TGTGCCAGCAGTCTCAGTTACTCCTACGAGCAGTACTTC.

This sequence joins TRBV19 and TRBJ1-2; the D is unclear. The germline gives CDR1 LNHDA, CDR2 SQIVND (reference sequence). V was clipped by 8 bases and J by 4 bases, with 17 bases between them. This CDR3 comprises 14 residues. The CDR3 coding sequence is TGTGCCAGTGTCAAACCGGGATTCCCCTATGGCTACACCTTC. It yields the protein CASVKPGFPYGYTF. The variable domain in full, completed from reference TRBV19 and TRBJ1-2, reads DGGITQSPKYLFRKEGQNVTLSCEQNLNHDAMYWYRQDPGQGLRLIYYSQIVNDFQKGDIAEGYSVSREKKESFPLTVTSAQKNPTAFYLCASVKPGFPYGYTFGSGTRLTVV.

The chain joins TRBV5-1 to TRBJ2-7, with D possibly being TRBD2 (6 bases). This CDR3 has 15 residues. V was trimmed by 8 bases and J by 2 bases, leaving 20 bases between them. Looked up from germline, CDR1 is SGHRS and CDR2 is YFSETQ. The CDR3 nucleotides are TGCGCCAGTTGTCGGGCCCGGGACTCACCCTACGAGCAGTACTTC. Its protein is CASCRARDSPYEQYF.

The chain combines TRBV2 with TRBJ1-1, with TRBD1 identical over 7 bases. V trimming: 5 bases; J trimming: 7 bases; junction bases outside the gene matches: 4. The CDR3 length is 12 residues. CDR1 is SNHLY, CDR2 FYNNEI, per germline. CDR3 residues: CASSSQGNEAFF. The DNA for the CDR3 is TGTGCCAGCAGTTCACAGGGGAATGAAGCTTTCTTT.

The V and J genes are TRBV7-8 and TRBJ2-3; 8 positions match TRBD1. Germline V gene lookup returns CDR1 SGHVS and CDR2 FQNEAQ. V lost 2 bases and J lost 2; bases outside the gene matches: 9. The CDR3 length is 17 residues. The CDR3 DNA reads TGTGCCAGCAGCTTAAGGGCGACAGGGGATATCACAGATACGCAGTATTTT. Amino acid sequence: CASSLRATGDITDTQYF.

The V call is TRBV7-9, the J call TRBJ2-5, with 8 bases that match TRBD2. In germline, CDR1 is SEHNR, CDR2 FQNEAQ (reference sequence). The CDR3 consists of 16 residues. After removal of 3 bases from V and 5 bases from J, the junction contained 11 bases not matched to a gene. The CDR3 loop reads CASSFFISGMGETQYF. CDR3 bases: TGTGCCAGCAGCTTTTTTATTAGCGGGATGGGGGAGACCCAGTACTTC.